Sequencing of this T cell receptor beta chain was carried out in a study of T-cell reconstitution after alpha-beta-depleted transplantation in children. A TCRbeta library incorporating unique molecular identifiers was prepared. TCRdb recomputed calls from the PCR reads with MiXCR, one row per CDR3 protein. The sample has 200,000 to 250,000 distinct CDR3 sequences; about 11% are singletons. This clonotype was seen repeatedly, ten times or more. The CDR3 runs to 21 residues. Germline V gives CDR1 SGHDN, CDR2 FVKESK. V was pared by 1 base and J by 5 bases, with 30 bases between. The receptor was isolated from a human donor who donated a stem cell graft to a child with acute lymphoblastic leukemia. The sample here was PBMCs from the stem cell graft donor, taken from the stem cell graft. The V call is TRBV14, the J call TRBJ2-1; D perhaps matches TRBD1 (5 bases). CDR3 loop: CASSQVAWNGQEVIVHNEQFF. The CDR3 DNA sequence: TGTGCCAGCAGCCAAGTCGCTTGGAACGGACAAGAAGTGATAGTCCACAATGAGCAGTTCTTC. Looking up the rest from reference TRBV14 and TRBJ2-1 gives the full variable domain: EAGVTQFPSHSVIEKGQTVTLRCDPISGHDNLYWYRRVMGKEIKFLLHFVKESKQDESGMPNNRFLAERTGGTYSTLKVQPAELEDSGVYFCASSQVAWNGQEVIVHNEQFFGPGTRLTVL.